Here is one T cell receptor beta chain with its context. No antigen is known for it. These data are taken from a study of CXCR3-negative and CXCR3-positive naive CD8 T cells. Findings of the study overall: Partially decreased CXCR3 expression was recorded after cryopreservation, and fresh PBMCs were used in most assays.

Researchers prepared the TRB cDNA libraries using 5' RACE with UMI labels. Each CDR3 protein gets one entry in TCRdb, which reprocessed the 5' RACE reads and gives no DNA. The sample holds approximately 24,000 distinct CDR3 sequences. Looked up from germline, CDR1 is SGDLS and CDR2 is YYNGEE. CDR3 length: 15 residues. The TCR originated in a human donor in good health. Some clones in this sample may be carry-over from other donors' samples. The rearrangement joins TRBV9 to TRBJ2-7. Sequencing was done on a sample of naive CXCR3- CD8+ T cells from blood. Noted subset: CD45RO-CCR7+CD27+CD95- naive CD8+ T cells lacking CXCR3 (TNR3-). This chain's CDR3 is CASSLTAGGTYEQYF. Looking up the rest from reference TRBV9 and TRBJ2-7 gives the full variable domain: DSGVTQTPKHLITATGQRVTLRCSPRSGDLSVYWYQQSLDQGLQFLIQYYNGEERAKGNILERFSAQQFPDLHSELNLSSLELGDSALYFCASSLTAGGTYEQYFGPGTRLTVT.